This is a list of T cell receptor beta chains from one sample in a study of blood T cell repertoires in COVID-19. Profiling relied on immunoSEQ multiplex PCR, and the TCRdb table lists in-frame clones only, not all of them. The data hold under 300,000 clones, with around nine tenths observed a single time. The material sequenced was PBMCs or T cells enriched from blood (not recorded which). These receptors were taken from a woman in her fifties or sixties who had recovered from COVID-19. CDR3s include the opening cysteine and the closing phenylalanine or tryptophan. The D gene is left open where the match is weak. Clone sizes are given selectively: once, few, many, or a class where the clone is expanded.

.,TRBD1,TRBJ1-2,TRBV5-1,TGCGCCAGCAGCTTGGTTGCGACAGGGGCTCGCGGCTACACCTTC,CASSLVATGARGYTF
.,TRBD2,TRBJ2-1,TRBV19,TGTGCCAGTTCGACTAGCGGTTACAATGAGCAGTTCTTC,CASSTSGYNEQFF
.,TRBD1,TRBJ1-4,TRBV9,TGTGCCAGCAGCGTAAACGGACAGGGGGACGAAAAACTGTTTTTT,CASSVNGQGDEKLFF
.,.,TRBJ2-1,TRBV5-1,TGCGCCAGCAACTTGGGGGGGCAATACAATGAGCAGTTCTTC,CASNLGGQYNEQFF
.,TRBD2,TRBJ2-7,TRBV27,TGTGCCAGCAGGCCAGGACTAGCGCGAGCGTACGAGCAGTACTTC,CASRPGLARAYEQYF
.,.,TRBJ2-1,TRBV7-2,TGTGCCAGCAGCTTCCAGGGGAGACCCTACAATGAGCAGTTCTTC,CASSFQGRPYNEQFF
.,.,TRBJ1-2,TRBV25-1,TGTGCCAGCAGTGACCCGGGGGGCAGGAGTGAAGGCTACACCTTC,CASSDPGGRSEGYTF
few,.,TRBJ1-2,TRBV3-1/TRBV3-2,TGTGCCAGCAGCCAACCTTCTCAGGGTCCCCGTAAAGGTGGCTACACCTTC,CASSQPSQGPRKGGYTF
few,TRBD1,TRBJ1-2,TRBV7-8,TGTGCCAGCAGCCACAGGACAGGGGGCGCTTCGGGTGGCTACACCTTC,CASSHRTGGASGGYTF
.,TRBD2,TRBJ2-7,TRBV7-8,TGTGCCAGCAGACCTAACCCGGGACTAGCGGGAGGGCTCTACGAGCAGTACTTC,CASRPNPGLAGGLYEQYF
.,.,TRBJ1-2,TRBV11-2,TGTGCCAGCAGCATACCTCCGGGACTGGCTGACGGCTACACCTTC,CASSIPPGLADGYTF
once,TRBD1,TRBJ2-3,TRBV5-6,TGTGCCAGCAGCGCCACCGGGACAGGGTTGTGGATGACAGATACGCAGTATTTT,CASSATGTGLWMTDTQYF
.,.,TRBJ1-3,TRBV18,TGTGCCAGCTCACCACCGACAGATTACTCCTCTGGAAACACCATATATTTT,CASSPPTDYSSGNTIYF
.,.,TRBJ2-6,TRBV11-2,TGTGCCAGCAGCTTTAGGAGGGGCTCTGGGGCCAACGTCCTGACTTTC,CASSFRRGSGANVLTF
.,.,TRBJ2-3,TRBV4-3,TGCGCCAGCAGCCAAGCCTGGGGGCGGTACACAGATACGCAGTATTTT,CASSQAWGRYTDTQYF
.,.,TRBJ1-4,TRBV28,TGTGCCAGCAGTTTACGGGGATATTCTAATGAAAAACTGTTTTTT,CASSLRGYSNEKLFF
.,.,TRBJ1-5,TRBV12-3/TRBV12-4,TGTGCCAGCAGTTTGCCCAGGAATCAGCCCCAGCATTTT,CASSLPRNQPQHF
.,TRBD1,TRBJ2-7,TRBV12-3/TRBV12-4,TGTGCCAGCAGTTACAGGGGATCCTACGAGCAGTACTTC,CASSYRGSYEQYF
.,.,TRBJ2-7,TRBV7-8,TGTGCCAGCAGCCCTAGAAGTACCTACGAGCAGTACTTC,CASSPRSTYEQYF
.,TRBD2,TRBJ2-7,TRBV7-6,TGTGCCAGCAGCTCGCGCGGGGGGAGGGAAGACGAGCAGTACTTC,CASSSRGGREDEQYF
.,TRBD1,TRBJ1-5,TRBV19,TGTGCCAGTAGTATAGGACAGGGGGCCGGGGTCAATCAGCCCCAGCATTTT,CASSIGQGAGVNQPQHF
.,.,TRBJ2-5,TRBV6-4,TGTGCCAGCAGAGTATACAGTTGGTGGGAGACCCAGTACTTC,CASRVYSWWETQYF
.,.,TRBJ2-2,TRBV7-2,TGTGCCAGCAGCCCCCCGGTCACCGGGGAGCTGTTTTTT,CASSPPVTGELFF
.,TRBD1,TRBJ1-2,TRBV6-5,TGTGCCAGCAGTTCGGGGGGACAGGGGGTTACGAATGGCTACACCTTC,CASSSGGQGVTNGYTF
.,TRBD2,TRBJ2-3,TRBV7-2,TGTGCCAGCAGCACCCTTCCCGGGACGACTAGCGGTCATACGCAGTATTTT,CASSTLPGTTSGHTQYF
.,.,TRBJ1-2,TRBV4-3,TGCGCCAGCAGCCAAGGAGGGGGTTCTAACTATGGCTACACCTTC,CASSQGGGSNYGYTF
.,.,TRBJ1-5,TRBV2,TGTGCCAGCAGTGAAAGGGAGAGAACAAAGGGACAGCCCCAGCATTTT,CASSERERTKGQPQHF
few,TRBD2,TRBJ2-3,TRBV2,TGTGCCAGCACCGGACTAGCGGGAGGGGCAGATACGCAGTATTTT,CASTGLAGGADTQYF
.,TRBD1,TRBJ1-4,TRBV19,TGTGCCAGTAGTCCGACAGGGTCAACTAATGAAAAACTGTTTTTT,CASSPTGSTNEKLFF
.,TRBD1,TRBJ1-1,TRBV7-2,TGTGCCAGCAGCTTAACGGACAGGGGCACTGAAGCTTTCTTT,CASSLTDRGTEAFF
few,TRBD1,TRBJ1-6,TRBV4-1,TGCGCCAGCAGCGTGACAGGGGGCGGCCCCTATAATTCACCCCTCCACTTT,CASSVTGGGPYNSPLHF
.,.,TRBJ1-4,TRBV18,TGTGCCAGCTCACTTAACTGGAATGAAAAACTGTTTTTT,CASSLNWNEKLFF
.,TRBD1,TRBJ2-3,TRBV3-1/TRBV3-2,TGTGCCAGCAGCCAAGACCTGGGGACAGTTGGGGCAGATACGCAGTATTTT,CASSQDLGTVGADTQYF
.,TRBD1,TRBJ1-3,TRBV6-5,TGTGCCAGCAGCCACGGACAGGACACCATATATTTT,CASSHGQDTIYF
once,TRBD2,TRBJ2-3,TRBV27,TGTGCCAGCAGTTTACGGGGAGCGGGAACCACAGATACGCAGTATTTT,CASSLRGAGTTDTQYF
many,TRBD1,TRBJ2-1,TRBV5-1,TGCGCCAGCAGCTTGCGAGGGGGCGTTGAGCAGTTCTTC,CASSLRGGVEQFF
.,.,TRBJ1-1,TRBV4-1,TGCGCCAGCAGCCAAGATCAGGTTGGGAACACTGAAGCTTTCTTT,CASSQDQVGNTEAFF
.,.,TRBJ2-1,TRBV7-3,TGTGCCAGCAGCTCGCCCGGGGAGAATGAGCAGTTCTTC,CASSSPGENEQFF
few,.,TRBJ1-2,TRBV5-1,TGCGCCAGCAGGGAAACTTCGGGACAATATGCCTATGGCTACACCTTC,CASRETSGQYAYGYTF
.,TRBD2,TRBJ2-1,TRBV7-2,TGTGCCAGCAGCTATCCCGTAGGACTAGCGGGAAAGGAGCAGTTCTTC,CASSYPVGLAGKEQFF
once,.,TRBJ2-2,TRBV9,TGTGCCAGCAGCGCGAGGTCGGCCGGGGAGCTGTTTTTT,CASSARSAGELFF
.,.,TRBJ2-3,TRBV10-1,TGCGCCAGCAGTGAGTCATGGGGCGCAGATACGCAGTATTTT,CASSESWGADTQYF
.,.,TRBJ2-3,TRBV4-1,TGCGCCAGCAGCCATCTCGGACAGAGGAGACCAGATACGCAGTATTTT,CASSHLGQRRPDTQYF
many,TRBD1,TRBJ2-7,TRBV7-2,TGTGCCAGCAGCTTAGGGCAGGGGGCCTACGAGCAGTACTTC,CASSLGQGAYEQYF
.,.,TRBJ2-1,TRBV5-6,TGTGCCAGCAGCTTGGCGTCGGGGTATGAGCAGTTCTTC,CASSLASGYEQFF
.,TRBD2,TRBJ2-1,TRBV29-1,TGCAGCGCCATCGGGACTAGCGGGAGGGTTTCCTACAATGAGCAGTTCTTC,CSAIGTSGRVSYNEQFF
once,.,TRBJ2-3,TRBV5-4,TGTGCCAGCAGCTTGGCGGGGCGGGGATACACAGATACGCAGTATTTT,CASSLAGRGYTDTQYF